Following are 23 T cell receptor beta chains from one sample sequenced in a study of blood T cell repertoires in COVID-19. Method: immunoSEQ multiplex PCR; TCRdb's copy keeps in-frame clones and lacks some. The table shows 120,000 or so clones, with over 75% occurring only once. The sequenced material came from peripheral blood. These receptor sequences come from a woman aged 55-70 years with acute or convalescent COVID-19.

This clone was detected only once. The genes are TRBV5-1 and TRBJ1-1; 10 positions match TRBD1. The germline gives CDR1 SGHRS, CDR2 YFSETQ. The V gene end was trimmed by 3 bases and the J gene end by 4 bases; junction bases not matched to a gene: 6. This CDR3 contains 15 residues. As DNA, the CDR3 is TGCGCCAGCAGCTCGGAAGGACAGGGGGGCACTGAAGCTTTCTTT. This encodes CASSSEGQGGTEAFF.

The chain has TRBV6-1 and TRBJ1-2, with D unresolved. The CDR3 consists of 15 residues. V was shortened by 1 base and J by 5 bases, with 14 bases between the two germline ends. Germline CDR1 is MNHNS and CDR2 is SASEGT. Here the CDR3 reads CASSEGIGMIYGYTF. The CDR3 coding sequence is TGTGCCAGCAGTGAAGGGATCGGGATGATTTATGGCTACACCTTC.

This chain uses TRBV5-1 with TRBJ1-6, with 7 bases lining up with TRBD1. The CDR3 covers 15 residues. The germline gives CDR1 SGHRS, CDR2 YFSETQ. With 4 bases clipped from V and 1 base from J, the junction kept 2 bases outside the gene matches. In DNA, the CDR3 is TGCGCCAGCAGCCGGGACAGATCCTATAATTCACCCCTCCACTTT. It specifies CASSRDRSYNSPLHF.

This clone showed up just a few times. J is TRBJ1-6 and V is TRBV9; 8 bases match TRBD1. The CDR3 runs 18 residues. With 3 bases clipped from V and 10 bases from J, the junction kept 18 bases outside the gene matches. In germline, CDR1 is SGDLS, CDR2 YYNGEE. CDR3 DNA sequence: TGTGCCAGCAGCGCCTCCCCAGGGACAGGTGGTTGGAAATCACCCCTCCACTTT. It yields the protein CASSASPGTGGWKSPLHF.

The V and J genes are TRBV2 and TRBJ2-4; D not resolved. The germline CDR1 and CDR2 sequences are SNHLY and FYNNEI. CDR3 size: 12 residues. V gave up 5 bases and J gave up 8 bases, with 10 bases separating them. CDR3 nucleotide sequence: TGTGCCAGCAGTTCGAACGAGGACATTCAGTACTTC. It is translated as CASSSNEDIQYF.

This sequence joins TRBV5-5 and TRBJ1-3; no definite D call. V was trimmed by 1 base and J by 0 bases, leaving 11 bases between them. CDR3 size: 16 residues. The V gene's germline CDR1 is SGHKS and CDR2 YYEKEE (reference sequence). The CDR3 is CASSLYQEVSGNTIYF. Written as DNA, the CDR3 is TGTGCCAGCAGCTTGTATCAGGAGGTCTCTGGAAACACCATATATTTT.

The chain joins TRBV4-2 to TRBJ2-1, with D possibly being TRBD2 (7 bases). V lost 1 base and J lost 0, with 25 bases in between. The CDR3 length is 21 residues. Germline loops: CDR1 LGHNA, CDR2 YNFKEQ. The CDR3 reads CASSQVTRGAGSPGSYNEQFF. Written as DNA, the CDR3 is TGTGCCAGCAGCCAAGTCACCCGGGGGGCGGGGTCCCCCGGCTCCTACAATGAGCAGTTCTTC.

The chain joins TRBV5-4 to TRBJ1-1; a possible D gene is TRBD1 (6 bases). Trimming took off 1 base at V and 3 bases at J, with 13 bases between the two ends. The CDR3 is 15 residues long. Germline values: CDR1 SGHNT, CDR2 YYREEE (reference sequence). CDR3: CASSLNLGGDTEAFF. The CDR3 DNA sequence: TGTGCCAGCAGCTTGAACCTAGGGGGGGACACTGAAGCTTTCTTT.

The chain carries TRBV7-5 and TRBJ1-5; the table's D gene call, TRBD1, was not cross checked with the DNA. TRBV7-5 is tagged as a pseudogene. The CDR3 consists of 16 residues. The CDR3 DNA sequence: TGTGCCAGAAGCTTATGGAGGGGGCAAGGCGGGCAGCCCCAGCATTTT. Encoded protein: CARSLWRGQGGQPQHF.

The genes are TRBV3-1 (or the pseudogene TRBV3-2) and TRBJ2-7; no clear D gene. V was clipped by 0 bases and J by 2 bases, with 8 bases between them. CDR1 is LGHDT, CDR2 YNNKEL, per germline (reference sequence). The CDR3 covers 14 residues. The CDR3 DNA reads TGTGCCAGCAGCCAAGACACGGTAACCTACGAGCAGTACTTC. Translation gives CASSQDTVTYEQYF.

This clone was counted only a few times. The V call is TRBV5-1, the J call TRBJ2-7; 7 bases agree with TRBD2. The CDR3 covers 14 residues. V was pared by 4 bases and J by 7 bases, with 11 bases of the junction left unmatched. Germline V gene lookup returns CDR1 SGHRS and CDR2 YFSETQ. The CDR3 DNA follows: TGCGCCAGCAGCGTTAGCGGGCCCAGCGGAGAGCAGTACTTC. This encodes CASSVSGPSGEQYF. Using reference TRBV5-1 and TRBJ2-7 for the parts outside the CDR3, the full variable domain is KAGVTQTPRYLIKTRGQQVTLSCSPISGHRSVSWYQQTPGQGLQFLFEYFSETQRNKGNFPGRFSGRQFSNSRSEMNVSTLELGDSALYLCASSVSGPSGEQYFGPGTRLTVT.

This chain links TRBV7-8 with TRBJ2-7; 8 nucleotides align to TRBD1. The CDR3 consists of 18 residues. The germline CDR1 and CDR2 sequences are SGHVS and FQNEAQ. V trimming: 0 bases; J trimming: 0 bases; junction bases outside the gene matches: 10. CDR3 amino acids: CASSLAGQGASSSYEQYF. The CDR3 nucleotides read TGTGCCAGCAGCTTAGCGGGGCAGGGGGCTTCGAGCTCCTACGAGCAGTACTTC.

The chain carries TRBV5-1 and TRBJ2-2; 11 nucleotides match TRBD1. There are 16 residues in the CDR3. The junction had 6 bases not matched to a gene; V was cut back by 4 bases and J by 4 bases. The germline V gene has CDR1 SGHRS and CDR2 YFSETQ. The CDR3 DNA sequence: TGCGCCAGCAGCCGCTCGGGACAGGGGGGCACCGGGGAGCTGTTTTTT. This codes for CASSRSGQGGTGELFF. The complete variable domain, with remaining parts taken from reference TRBV5-1 and TRBJ2-2, reads KAGVTQTPRYLIKTRGQQVTLSCSPISGHRSVSWYQQTPGQGLQFLFEYFSETQRNKGNFPGRFSGRQFSNSRSEMNVSTLELGDSALYLCASSRSGQGGTGELFFGEGSRLTVL.

The chain recombines TRBV24-1 with TRBJ2-1, with D possibly TRBD1 on 6 matching bases. The CDR3 contains 17 residues. Per germline, CDR1 KGHDR and CDR2 SFDVKD. Trimming took off 3 bases at V and 0 bases at J, with 14 bases between the two ends. This CDR3 is CATSDSGQSSSYNEQFF. As DNA, the CDR3 is TGTGCCACCAGTGATAGTGGACAGTCGAGCTCCTACAATGAGCAGTTCTTC.

The CDR3 region is CASSRRRRETNQPQHF. The CDR3 DNA is TGTGCCAGCAGCCGACGTCGCAGGGAAACCAATCAGCCCCAGCATTTT. This chain links TRBV11-3 with TRBJ1-5; D is possibly TRBD1 (5 bases). In germline, CDR1 is SGHNT, CDR2 YENEEA. The V end was cut by 5 bases, the J end by 3 bases, with 17 bases between. The length of the CDR3 is 16 residues.

This sequence joins TRBV11-1 and TRBJ1-1, with TRBD1 matching over 7 bases. The germline gives CDR1 SGHAT, CDR2 FQDESV (reference sequence). The length of the CDR3 is 15 residues. Losses at the gene ends were 4 bases for V and 4 bases for J; bases not matched to a gene: 9. DNA for the CDR3: TGTGCCAGCAGCTCACCGGGACAGCGTACCACTGAAGCTTTCTTT. It encodes CASSSPGQRTTEAFF.

A word on this clone: One end of the junction is discordant with germline, which a read error may explain. V and J are TRBV6-2 or TRBV6-3 and TRBJ2-1, with TRBD2 matching 9 bases. Germline lookup yields CDR1 MNHEY and CDR2 SVGEGT. This CDR3 is built from 14 residues. CDR3 DNA: TGTGCCAGCAGTCGAACTAGCGGGCGCAATAAGCAGTTCTTC. This gives the protein CASSRTSGRNKQFF.

This rearrangement joins TRBV12-3 or TRBV12-4 to TRBJ1-5, with D possibly TRBD1 on 5 matching bases. There are 13 residues in the CDR3. V was cut by 4 bases and J by 7 bases, with 11 bases left in between. The CDR3 spells CASSYGGSQPQHF. CDR3 sequence (DNA): TGTGCCAGCAGTTATGGGGGGTCACAGCCCCAGCATTTT.

The J gene is TRBJ1-2, the V gene TRBV7-9; D gene uncertain. Trimming removed 0 bases at V and 8 bases at J, with 10 bases between. Germline CDR1 and CDR2: SEHNR and FQNEAQ (reference sequence). This CDR3 has 13 amino acids. The CDR3, as DNA: TGTGCCAGCAGCTTAGCGGCGGGGAACGGCTACACCTTC. Translating gives CASSLAAGNGYTF.

The V gene is TRBV5-1, the J gene TRBJ2-3; D might be TRBD2 (6 bases). Germline lookup yields CDR1 SGHRS and CDR2 YFSETQ. The germline V and J ends were trimmed by 0 bases and 6 bases, with 11 bases remaining between them. The CDR3 is 14 residues long. CDR3 region: CASSLGPGVDTQYF. DNA for the CDR3: TGCGCCAGCAGCTTGGGACCGGGGGTGGATACGCAGTATTTT.

This clone was detected only once. This sequence joins TRBV18 and TRBJ1-6; D call uncertain. The CDR3 covers 14 residues. The V gene's germline CDR1 is KGHSH and CDR2 LQKENI. Trimming removed 3 bases from V and 8 bases from J, with 11 bases in between. CDR3 residues: CASSPRELDSPLHF. The DNA for the CDR3 is TGTGCCAGCTCACCGAGGGAGTTGGATTCACCCCTCCACTTT.

The chain joins TRBV5-1 to TRBJ2-7; 9 bases are shared with TRBD1. Germline-derived CDR1 and CDR2 are SGHRS and YFSETQ. After removal of 3 bases from V and 4 bases from J, the junction contained 8 bases not matched to a gene. The CDR3 covers 15 residues. The CDR3 DNA reads as TGCGCCAGCAGCTCGCAAGGGGACAGGGCTTACGAGCAGTACTTC. As protein: CASSSQGDRAYEQYF.

The chain carries TRBV27 and TRBJ1-2; D is possibly TRBD1 (6 bases). The CDR3 totals 17 residues. Per germline, CDR1 MNHEY and CDR2 SMNVEV (reference sequence). Trimming left V 0 bases short and J 3 bases short, with 17 bases between. The CDR3 sequence is CASSLSSGGRLDYGYTF. CDR3 DNA sequence: TGTGCCAGCAGTTTATCTTCCGGGGGGCGGCTGGACTATGGCTACACCTTC.